This T cell receptor (beta chain) derives from a study of monozygotic twins with inflammatory bowel disease (dated by TCRdb to about 2019). Broadly, across the study: A total of about 28 monozygotic twin pairs were included in the full study, comprising nine German pairs (four IBD-concordant, five IBD-discordant) and 19 IBD-discordant Danish pairs. Disease-associated traits were sought mainly through comparisons between IBD patients and their genetically identical healthy co-twins within discordant pairs. Each individual had, on average, about 151 000 unique TCRalpha sequences and 181 000 unique TCRbeta sequences available for analysis.

A roughly 2.5 ml peripheral blood sample was drawn into PAXgene tubes per donor and stored at -80°C. Without any T cell sorting, total RNA was extracted from whole blood using the PAXgene blood miRNA kit on an automated QIAcube. Peripheral blood from monozygotic twin pairs who were concordant or discordant for inflammatory bowel disease underwent deep TCRalpha and TCRbeta repertoire profiling using unique molecular barcoding. Smoking habits were recorded for all twin pairs, and individuals were classified as current, former or never smokers. The method behind the library was 5' RACE. Preparation of each TCR library used roughly 3.5 ug of total RNA. For each sample, cDNA was synthesized in eight separate reactions using SMARTScribe reverse transcriptase. Unique molecular identifiers containing a 6-nucleotide sample barcode were introduced through template switching during cDNA synthesis. Two nested PCRs of roughly 16 and 10 cycles amplified the TCRalpha and TCRbeta cDNA, and bead purification followed each PCR. Before amplification, the cDNA was both treated with uracil DNA-glycosylase and purified with the QIAquick PCR purification kit. In the second PCR, Illumina TruSeq-compatible adapters and sample-specific barcodes were added. Library quality and concentration were assessed using TapeStation and Qubit, and 5 ng of each library was pooled. The pooled libraries were sequenced with 2 x 100 bp reads and custom sequencing primers on an Illumina HiSeq2500 single-index Rapid Run. The paper's data handling went like this. MiGEC version 1.2.6 was used for UMI-based consensus assembly to correct PCR and sequencing errors. MiXCR version 2.1.1 was used to carry out V(D)J alignment, clonotype assembly and CDR3 extraction. To normalise gene usage, clonotype sharing and MAIT/NKT TCR abundance, the top 1000, 10 000 and 20 000 clonotypes in each sample were analysed. After downsampling to 27 000 UMIs, diversity was calculated as the inverse Simpson index using the vegan R package. Paired Mann-Whitney U tests were applied to discordant twin pairs, with Benjamini-Hochberg correction for multiple testing. With the reads reprocessed by TCRdb, a single entry stands for each CDR3 protein sequence and no DNA is reported. In this record, the V and J calls reflect TCRdb's handling and not the investigators' own analysis. The sample table on file contains about 160,000 distinct CDR3 sequences. The leading ten clones occupy less than 8% of the sample.

Study-level results and caveats: The analysis was unable to tell different T cell subtypes apart. TCRbeta repertoire diversity, by inverse Simpson index, was decreased in IBD patients compared with their healthy co-twins. No single strong signal or clonotype linked to IBD turned up in the results, so the idea that one exists was not supported. Background noise and inter-individual variability may have been introduced into the repertoires by the differing immunosuppressive treatments among patients. Compared with healthy twins, IBD patients shared fewer clonotypes with other individuals, and the difference was most pronounced in patients with signs of disease activity. Concordant and discordant twins showed no difference in repertoire similarity, possibly because of limited statistical power.

Reading from cysteine to phenylalanine, the CDR3 counts 15 amino acids. Only the protein sequence is given. The germline V gene supplies CDR1 SGHRS and CDR2 YFSETQ. Comments on this clonotype: No antigen is known for it.

Sequences were obtained from blood. The receptor's source is a human donor with ulcerative colitis or Crohn's disease, or a healthy co-twin of an affected twin (not recorded which). The rearrangement joined TRBV5-1 to TRBJ2-3; the TCRdb D gene call, TRBD2, has no DNA to confirm it. CDR3 loop: CASSFLTSSTDTQYF.